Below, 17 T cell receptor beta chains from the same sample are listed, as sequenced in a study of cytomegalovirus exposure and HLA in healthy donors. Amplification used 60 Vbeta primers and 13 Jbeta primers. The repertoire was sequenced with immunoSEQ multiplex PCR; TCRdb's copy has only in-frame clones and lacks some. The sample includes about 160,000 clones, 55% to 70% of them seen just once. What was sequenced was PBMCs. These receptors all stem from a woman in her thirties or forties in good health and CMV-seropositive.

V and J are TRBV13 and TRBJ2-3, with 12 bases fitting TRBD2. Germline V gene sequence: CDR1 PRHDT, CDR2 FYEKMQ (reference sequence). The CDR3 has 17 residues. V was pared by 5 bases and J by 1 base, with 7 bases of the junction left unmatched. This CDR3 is CASSPYRTSGGTDTQYF. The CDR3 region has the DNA TGTGCCAGCAGCCCCTACCGGACTAGCGGGGGCACAGATACGCAGTATTTT. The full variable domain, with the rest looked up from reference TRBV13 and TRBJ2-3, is AAGVIQSPRHLIKEKRETATLKCYPIPRHDTVYWYQQGPGQDPQFLISFYEKMQSDKGSIPDRFSAQQFSDYHSELNMSSLELGDSALYFCASSPYRTSGGTDTQYFGPGTRLTVL.

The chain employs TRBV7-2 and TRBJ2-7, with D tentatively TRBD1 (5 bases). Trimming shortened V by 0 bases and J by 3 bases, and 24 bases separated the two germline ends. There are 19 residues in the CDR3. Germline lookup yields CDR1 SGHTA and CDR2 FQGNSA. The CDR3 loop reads CASSLAQDWQGPFFYEQYF. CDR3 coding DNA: TGTGCCAGCAGCTTAGCGCAAGATTGGCAGGGCCCTTTTTTCTACGAGCAGTACTTC.

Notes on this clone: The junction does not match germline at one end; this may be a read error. In DNA form, the CDR3 reads TGCGCCAGCAGCTGGGGCGGAGAAGCAGAGACCCAGAATTTT. Its protein is CASSWGGEAETQNF. V gene TRBV5-1 combines with J gene TRBJ1-5; TRBD1 might be the D (5 bases). This CDR3 comprises 14 residues. CDR1 SGHRS and CDR2 YFSETQ come from the germline V gene.

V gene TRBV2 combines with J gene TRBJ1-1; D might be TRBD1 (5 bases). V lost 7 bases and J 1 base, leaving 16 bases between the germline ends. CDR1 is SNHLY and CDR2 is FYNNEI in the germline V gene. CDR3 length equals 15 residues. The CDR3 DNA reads TGTGCCAGCACCCCTGGGGGGAGCGGGAACACTGAAGCTTTCTTT. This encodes CASTPGGSGNTEAFF.

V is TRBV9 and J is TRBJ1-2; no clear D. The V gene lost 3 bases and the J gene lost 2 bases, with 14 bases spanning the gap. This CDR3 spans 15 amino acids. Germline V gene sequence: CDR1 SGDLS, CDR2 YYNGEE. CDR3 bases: TGTGCCAGCAGCGCCGACACCTATTCGAACTATGGCTACACCTTC. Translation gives CASSADTYSNYGYTF.

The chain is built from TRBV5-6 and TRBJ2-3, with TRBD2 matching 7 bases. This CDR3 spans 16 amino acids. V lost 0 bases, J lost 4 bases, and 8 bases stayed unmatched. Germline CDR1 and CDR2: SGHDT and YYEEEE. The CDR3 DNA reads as TGTGCCAGCAGCTTGGAAGTGGGAGGGACGTCAGATACGCAGTATTTT. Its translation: CASSLEVGGTSDTQYF.

CDR3 DNA sequence: TGTGCCAGCAGCTTAACCGGGGGGCAGATGAACACTGAAGCTTTCTTT. Its translation: CASSLTGGQMNTEAFF. The rearrangement links TRBV7-3 to TRBJ1-1, with D possibly TRBD1 on 6 matching bases. V was shortened by 0 bases and J by 0 bases, with 11 bases between the two germline ends. The CDR3 is 16 residues long. Per the germline V gene, CDR1 is SGHTA and CDR2 is FQGTGA.

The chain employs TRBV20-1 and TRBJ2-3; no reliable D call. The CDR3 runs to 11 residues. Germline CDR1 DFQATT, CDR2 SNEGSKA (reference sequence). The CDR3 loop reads CRTPDTDTQYF. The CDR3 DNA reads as TGCAGGACTCCTGATACAGATACGCAGTATTTT.

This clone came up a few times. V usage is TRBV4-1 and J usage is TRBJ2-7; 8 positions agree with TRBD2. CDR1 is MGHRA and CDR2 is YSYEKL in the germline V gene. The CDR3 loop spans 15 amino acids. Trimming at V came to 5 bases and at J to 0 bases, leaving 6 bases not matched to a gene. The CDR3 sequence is CASSFVAGSSYEQYF. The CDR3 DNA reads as TGCGCCAGCAGCTTCGTAGCGGGAAGCTCCTACGAGCAGTACTTC.

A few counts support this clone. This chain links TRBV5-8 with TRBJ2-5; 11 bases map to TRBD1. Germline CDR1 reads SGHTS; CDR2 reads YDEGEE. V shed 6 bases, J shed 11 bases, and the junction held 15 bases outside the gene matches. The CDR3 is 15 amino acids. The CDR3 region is CASTKTGTGGLGQYF. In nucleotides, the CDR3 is TGTGCCAGCACCAAAACCGGGACAGGGGGTCTAGGACAGTACTTC.

In DNA form, the CDR3 reads TGTGCCAGCAATAGAGGACAGGGGGCTTTCTTT. This encodes CASNRGQGAFF. This chain joins TRBV28 and TRBJ1-1, with 9 bases that match TRBD1. The ends lost 7 bases at V and 11 bases at J; junction bases unmatched: 5. The CDR3 sequence is 11 residues long. The germline V gene has CDR1 MDHEN and CDR2 SYDVKM.

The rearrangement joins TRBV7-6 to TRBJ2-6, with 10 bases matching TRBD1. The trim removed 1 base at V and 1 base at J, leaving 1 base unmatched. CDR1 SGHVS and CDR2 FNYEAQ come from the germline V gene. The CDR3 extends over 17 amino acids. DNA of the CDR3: TGTGCCAGCAGCTTAGAGGGACAGGGGTCTGGGGCCAACGTCCTGACTTTC. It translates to CASSLEGQGSGANVLTF.

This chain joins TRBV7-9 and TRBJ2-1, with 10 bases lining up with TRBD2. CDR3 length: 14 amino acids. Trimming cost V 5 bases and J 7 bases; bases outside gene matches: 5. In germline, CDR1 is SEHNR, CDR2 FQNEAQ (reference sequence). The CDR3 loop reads CASSRSGGRNEQFF. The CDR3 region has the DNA TGTGCCAGCAGCCGTAGCGGGGGGAGGAATGAGCAGTTCTTC.

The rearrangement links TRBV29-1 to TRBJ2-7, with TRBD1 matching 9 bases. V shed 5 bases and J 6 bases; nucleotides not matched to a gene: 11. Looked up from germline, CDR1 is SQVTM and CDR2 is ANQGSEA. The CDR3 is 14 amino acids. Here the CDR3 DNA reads TGCAGCGTTTCAACCGGGACAGGGTTGGTCGAGCAGTACTTC. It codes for CSVSTGTGLVEQYF.

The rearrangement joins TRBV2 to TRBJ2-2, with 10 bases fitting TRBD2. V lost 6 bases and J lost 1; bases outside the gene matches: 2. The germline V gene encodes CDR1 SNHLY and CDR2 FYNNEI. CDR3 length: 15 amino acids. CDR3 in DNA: TGTGCCAGCAGGGAGCGGGAGGGGAACACCGGGGAGCTGTTTTTT. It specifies CASREREGNTGELFF.

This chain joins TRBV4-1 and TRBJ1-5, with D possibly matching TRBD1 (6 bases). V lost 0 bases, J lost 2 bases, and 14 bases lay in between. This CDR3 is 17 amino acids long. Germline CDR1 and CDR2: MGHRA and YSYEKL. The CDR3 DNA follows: TGCGCCAGCAGCCAAGATCTTACAGGGCCGGGCAATCAGCCCCAGCATTTT. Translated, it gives CASSQDLTGPGNQPQHF.

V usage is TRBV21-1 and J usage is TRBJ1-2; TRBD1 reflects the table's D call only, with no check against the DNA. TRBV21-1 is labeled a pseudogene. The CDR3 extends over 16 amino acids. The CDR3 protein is CASSKEGAQGARGYTF. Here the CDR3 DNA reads TGTGCCAGCAGCAAAGAGGGAGCGCAGGGGGCAAGGGGCTACACCTTC.